The next 14 T cell receptor beta chains were all read from a single sample in a study of OX40 agonist ivuxolimab in advanced cancers. The repertoire was sequenced with immunoSEQ multiplex PCR; TCRdb's copy has only in-frame clones and lacks some. The table shows 70,000 to 75,000 clones, with roughly 90% occurring only once. The sample in question was CD4+ or CD8+ T cells sorted from blood, obtained in a trial of the OX40 agonist ivuxolimab. These receptors originate from an adult with an advanced solid tumor such as melanoma, head and neck, liver or kidney cancer.

The chain uses TRBV2 and TRBJ1-5, with TRBD1 as a possible D gene (6 bases). Trimming stripped 7 bases from V and 5 bases from J, with 15 bases between. The CDR3 is made up of 14 amino acids. Germline CDR1 SNHLY, CDR2 FYNNEI. In DNA form, the CDR3 reads TGTGCCAGCAAAGGCAGGGGAGTCGATCAGCCCCAGCATTTT. Translated: CASKGRGVDQPQHF.

The chain combines TRBV5-1 with TRBJ1-3; a possible D gene is TRBD1 (5 bases). Germline CDR1 SGHRS, CDR2 YFSETQ. CDR3 length: 15 amino acids. V shed 0 bases and J shed 0 bases, with 7 bases lying between them. The DNA for the CDR3 is TGCGCCAGCAGCTTGGCAGGGCCCTCTGGAAACACCATATATTTT. This gives the protein CASSLAGPSGNTIYF.

The chain has TRBV5-4 and TRBJ2-1; D is ambiguous. V lost 3 bases, J lost 0 bases, and 7 bases lay in between. This CDR3 has 14 amino acids. The germline gives CDR1 SGHNT, CDR2 YYREEE (reference sequence). In DNA form, the CDR3 reads TGTGCCAGCAGCTCTCGCGGCTCCTACAATGAGCAGTTCTTC. This encodes CASSSRGSYNEQFF.

Points on this clone: The junction departs from the called germline gene at one end, perhaps through a read error. The rearrangement joins TRBV30 to TRBJ2-7; 14 nucleotides match TRBD2. The germline V gene encodes CDR1 GTSNPN and CDR2 SVGIG (reference sequence). The CDR3 consists of 16 residues. For the CDR3, the DNA is TGTGCCTGGAGTCGGGGGACTAGCGGGAGTACCTACAAGCAGTACTTC. Translated: CAWSRGTSGSTYKQYF.

The gene calls are TRBV19 and TRBJ1-5, with 10 bases lining up with TRBD1. With V trimmed by 7 bases and J by 7 bases, 13 bases remained unmatched. This CDR3 has 16 residues. The germline V gene encodes CDR1 LNHDA and CDR2 SQIVND (reference sequence). CDR3 in DNA: TGTGCCAGTACTCCCTGGGGACAGGGGACGGGGCAGCCCCAGCATTTT. Translating it yields CASTPWGQGTGQPQHF.

This clone has only one observation. Additional DNA sequences in this sample encode the identical CDR3. V is TRBV18 and J is TRBJ2-2; D remains ambiguous. Trimming removed 5 bases from V and 6 bases from J, with 7 bases in between. Germline CDR1 KGHSH, CDR2 LQKENI. The CDR3 loop spans 12 amino acids. CDR3 loop: CASSSDSGELFF. CDR3 sequence (DNA): TGTGCCAGCTCATCTGATTCCGGGGAGCTGTTTTTT.

The gene calls are TRBV7-2 and TRBJ2-7; D may be TRBD1 (5 bases). CDR1 is SGHTA and CDR2 is FQGNSA in the germline V gene. This CDR3 has 14 residues. V lost 2 bases and J 0 bases, leaving 8 bases between the germline ends. The CDR3 reads CASSLSQGSYEQYF. The CDR3 DNA reads as TGTGCCAGCAGCTTAAGTCAGGGCTCCTACGAGCAGTACTTC. Looking up the rest from reference TRBV7-2 and TRBJ2-7 gives the full variable domain: GAGVSQSPSNKVTEKGKDVELRCDPISGHTALYWYRQSLGQGLEFLIYFQGNSAPDKSGLPSDRFSAERTGGSVSTLTIQRTQQEDSAVYLCASSLSQGSYEQYFGPGTRLTVT.

This rearrangement joins TRBV19 to TRBJ2-1, with D unresolved. The CDR3 length is 14 residues. Deletions cut 5 bases from V and 2 bases from J, with 10 bases between. Germline CDR1 and CDR2: LNHDA and SQIVND (reference sequence). As DNA, the CDR3 is TGTGCCAGTAGTCCAACGGGTCCCTACAATGAGCAGTTCTTC. Translating it yields CASSPTGPYNEQFF. Supplemented by reference TRBV19 and TRBJ2-1, the full variable domain reads DGGITQSPKYLFRKEGQNVTLSCEQNLNHDAMYWYRQDPGQGLRLIYYSQIVNDFQKGDIAEGYSVSREKKESFPLTVTSAQKNPTAFYLCASSPTGPYNEQFFGPGTRLTVL.

The rearrangement uses TRBV6-6 and TRBJ1-1; 7 bases are a match to TRBD1. This CDR3 has 14 amino acids. The J segment lost 3 bases and the V segment lost 5 bases, leaving 6 bases of the junction unmatched. Germline CDR1 is MNHNY and CDR2 is SVGAGI (reference sequence). DNA of the CDR3: TGTGCCAGCAGTCCTATCAGGGGGGACACTGAAGCTTTCTTT. Translation: CASSPIRGDTEAFF.

This clone was detected a few times. The V call is TRBV7-9, the J call TRBJ1-2; D is unclear. The CDR3 totals 15 residues. Trimming took off 1 base at V and 3 bases at J, with 12 bases between the two ends. CDR1 is SEHNR, CDR2 FQNEAQ, per germline (reference sequence). The chain's CDR3 is CASSLVEGLDYGYTF. Written as DNA, the CDR3 is TGTGCCAGCAGCTTAGTGGAGGGCCTGGACTATGGCTACACCTTC. The full variable domain, completed using reference TRBV7-9 and TRBJ1-2, is DTGVSQNPRHKITKRGQNVTFRCDPISEHNRLYWYRQTLGQGPEFLTYFQNEAQLEKSRLLSDRFSAERPKGSFSTLEIQRTEQGDSAMYLCASSLVEGLDYGYTFGSGTRLTVV.

The V and J genes are TRBV5-4 and TRBJ2-5; 13 bases are shared with TRBD2. V lost 3 bases to trimming and J lost 4 bases; unmatched junction nucleotides: 3. This CDR3 is built from 15 residues. Per the germline V gene, CDR1 is SGHNT and CDR2 is YYREEE (reference sequence). The CDR3 reads CASSWTSGSVETQYF. The CDR3 DNA reads TGTGCCAGCAGCTGGACTAGCGGGAGTGTAGAGACCCAGTACTTC.

The CDR3 is CASSNDQGWRQHF. CDR3 DNA: TGTGCCAGCAGTAACGATCAGGGATGGAGGCAGCATTTT. This chain joins TRBV6-1 and TRBJ1-5, with D perhaps matching TRBD1 (5 bases). V dropped 5 bases and J dropped 13 bases, with 18 bases sitting between them. Germline V gives CDR1 MNHNS, CDR2 SASEGT. This CDR3 comprises 13 residues.

The chain has TRBV6-1 and TRBJ2-5; TRBD1 aligns across 10 bases. The CDR3 length is 15 residues. J lost 5 bases, V lost 5 bases, and 8 bases had no gene match. Germline lookup yields CDR1 MNHNS and CDR2 SASEGT. This CDR3 reads CASSRDRGGSETQYF. The CDR3 DNA is TGTGCCAGCAGTAGGGACAGGGGAGGATCCGAGACCCAGTACTTC.

The chain links TRBV2 to TRBJ1-2, with D perhaps matching TRBD1 (6 bases). CDR3 length: 14 amino acids. Trimming left V 4 bases short and J 7 bases short, with 16 bases between. Germline CDR1 reads SNHLY; CDR2 reads FYNNEI. For the CDR3, the DNA is TGTGCCAGCAGTGTCAACAGGGAATACGGTGGCTACACCTTC. It encodes CASSVNREYGGYTF.